This paragraph covers one T cell receptor beta chain sequence. The data were obtained in a study of cytomegalovirus exposure and HLA in healthy donors. A multiplex PCR was run with 60 Vbeta primers and 13 Jbeta primers. Method: immunoSEQ multiplex PCR; TCRdb's copy keeps in-frame clones and lacks some. The top ten clones hold 1% of a sample with over 150,000 clones, about 85% of them seen once. The receptor's source is a boy aged 2 to 10 in good health and CMV-seronegative. The sample was PBMCs.

The CDR3 DNA follows: TGTGCCAGCAGCCTGAGTTTGAGGGAGGACACTGAAGCTTTCTTT. Translation gives CASSLSLREDTEAFF. The chain couples TRBV7-6 to TRBJ1-1, with unresolved D. Germline V gene sequence: CDR1 SGHVS, CDR2 FNYEAQ. The CDR3 contains 15 residues. V lost 5 bases, J lost 3 bases, and 16 bases lay in between.